This T cell receptor beta chain was documented in a study of blood T cell repertoires in COVID-19 (dated by TCRdb to 2019 to 2021). General notes on the study: Samples from collaborators originated in the United States, Italy and Spain and spanned both the acute and convalescent phases of COVID-19. The sample metadata nearly always contained a de-identified subject ID, COVID-19 status, age in years and sex. The samples were drawn from the first 160 participants of the ongoing ImmuneRACE study and from more than 1,000 subjects provided by 6 global collaborators. The dataset comprised deeply sampled blood TCRbeta repertoires from subjects exposed to, actively infected with, or recovered from COVID-19. The repertoires were made available in a free public database intended to serve as a resource for research on the immune response to SARS-CoV-2. Where available, HLA class I and class II types were obtained from metadata supplied by the sample provider rather than from assay-based typing. The prospective study material was composed of cDNA or gDNA derived from T cells, B-cell-depleted T cells, or PBMCs.

Concerning this clone itself: Its recognized antigen is unknown. Base qualities are not provided; no much larger clone lies one nucleotide away.

Enrolling through a virtual design, the prospective study's participants ranged in age from roughly 18 to 89 years and lived across roughly 23 United States geographic areas. In the prospective study, participants were assigned to cohorts based on the clinical history participants reported in a screening survey and a study questionnaire. Recovered participants in ImmuneRACE Cohort 3 were defined as having two consecutive negative NP/OP PCR tests, clearance from a healthcare professional, or resolution of symptoms. In the prospective study, mobile phlebotomists collected whole blood, serum and a nasopharyngeal or oropharyngeal swab from each participant. Participants in the prospective study had the option to provide additional blood draws and questionnaires over a roughly 2-month period. Before DNA extraction, prospective study blood samples were shipped either frozen or at room temperature. General study outcomes and caveats: The amount of clinical and demographic metadata varied by source and participant and was provided uncurated.

TCRbeta CDR3 regions were amplified from genomic DNA by means of the immunoSEQ Assay, a bias-controlled multiplex PCR. The published analysis was carried out like this. Within the assay, amplification of reference gene primers was used to estimate how many nucleated cells each sample contained. To quantify the absolute abundance of each unique TCRbeta CDR3 rearrangement, sequence reads were collapsed and filtered. For each sample, productive Simpson clonality was calculated as the square root of Simpson's diversity index over productive rearrangements. The clones in this table, taken by TCRdb from immuneACCESS, are in-frame only. Not every clone is retained; where verified, under half of the shortfall comes from an unresolved V gene, and the cause of the rest is unknown. That table gives V, J and clone size, and the DNA gave D and trimming. The sample table lists more than 400,000 clones, roughly 87% of them with a count of one. In total, the top ten clones hold 0.7% of the sample.

The cysteine opens and the phenylalanine closes a CDR3 of 12 amino acids. CDR3 DNA only is kept here, 36 bases in frame from base 1. The germline ends are 11 bases apart after V is trimmed by 6 bases and J by 6 bases. Recombination linked TRBV12-3 or TRBV12-4 to TRBJ1-1, with a weak D call of TRBD1 (6 bases match). The clonotype originates from a woman between 18 and 30 years old who had recovered from COVID-19. Specimen: PBMCs or T cells enriched from blood (not recorded which). The CDR3 loop reads CASSQGIAEAFF. In nucleotide form, the sequence is TGTGCCAGCAGCCAGGGGATCGCTGAAGCTTTCTTT.